The 3 T cell receptor beta chains given below trace back to one sample, sequenced in a study of T cell repertoires in cytomegalovirus infection. In TCRdb, the reads were re-called with MiXCR into one record per CDR3 protein. The data contain about 52,000 distinct CDR3 sequences, around a fifth of them singletons. These receptors are not linked to any known antigen. The sample was CD8+ T cells from cultured PBMCs, taken from culture after CMV antigen stimulation. All receptors derive from a human donor in good health (CMV status not recorded). Some clones in this sample may be carry-over from other donors' samples.

This clonotype was detected only a few times. DNA for the CDR3: TGTGCCAGTAAGGACAGGGGAGGTAGAGGTCAGCCCCAGCATTTT. It translates to CASKDRGGRGQPQHF. V usage is TRBV19 and J usage is TRBJ1-5; 9 bases are a match to TRBD1. Germline trimming cut 7 bases from V and 6 bases from J; bases unmatched to any gene: 10. Germline V lookup: CDR1 LNHDA, CDR2 SQIVND (reference sequence). This CDR3 has 15 amino acids.

In this sample, this clonotype turned up a few times. The chain joins TRBV11-2 to TRBJ2-3; a possible D gene is TRBD2 (7 bases). V lost 4 bases and J lost 6, with 17 bases in between. The CDR3 is 15 residues long. Germline V CDR1 and CDR2: SGHAT, FQNNGV. CDR3 amino acids: CASSSWGGPGDTQYF. In nucleotides, the CDR3 is TGTGCCAGCAGCTCGTGGGGGGGGCCGGGGGATACGCAGTATTTT. The full variable domain, its missing parts supplied by reference TRBV11-2 and TRBJ2-3, is EAGVAQSPRYKIIEKRQSVAFWCNPISGHATLYWYQQILGQGPKLLIQFQNNGVVDDSQLPKDRFSAERLKGVDSTLKIQPAKLEDSAVYLCASSSWGGPGDTQYFGPGTRLTVL.

This clonotype came up a few times. The chain couples TRBV12-3 or TRBV12-4 to TRBJ1-4; D remains ambiguous. CDR3 length: 12 amino acids. V gave up 1 base and J gave up 8 bases, with 5 bases separating them. The chain's CDR3 is CASSLEGEKLFF. DNA of the CDR3: TGTGCCAGCAGTTTAGAAGGCGAAAAACTGTTTTTT.